The sequence of this TCR beta chain was determined in a study of OX40 agonist ivuxolimab in advanced cancers. Study-wide context: Patients enrolled in dose escalation were diagnosed with hepatocellular carcinoma, melanoma, renal cell or head and neck cancer. Partial responses were achieved by three patients, of whom one had hepatocellular carcinoma and two had cutaneous melanoma. General study points: With doses of 0.1 to 3.0 mg/kg, CD4+ and CD8+ blood T cells had undergone clonal expansion by week 6. Some nonresponders additionally presented with little normalized T-cell clonal expansion.

Note on this clone: The antigen remains unidentified.

Germline V gives CDR1 MNHEY, CDR2 SMNVEV (reference sequence). The CDR3 runs to 13 residues. V was shortened by 6 bases and J by 6 bases, with 13 bases between the two germline ends. Sequencing was performed with immunoSEQ multiplex PCR; in TCRdb, only in-frame clones are kept and a portion is missing. The table includes roughly 64,000 clones, 84% detected once. The TCR comes from an adult with an advanced solid tumor such as melanoma, head and neck, liver or kidney cancer. The V call is TRBV27, the J call TRBJ2-3; D not certain. This specimen was CD4+ or CD8+ T cells sorted from blood, taken in a trial of the OX40 agonist ivuxolimab. CDR3 sequence: CASRVVDADTQYF. Here the CDR3 DNA reads TGTGCCAGCAGGGTAGTGGATGCCGATACGCAGTATTTT.